The 16 T cell receptor beta chains reported below all come from one sample, sequenced in a study of T cell repertoires in cytomegalovirus infection. From the reads, TCRdb called clonotypes with MiXCR, one entry per CDR3 protein. The repertoire includes fewer than 550,000 distinct CDR3 sequences, about 15% of them detected once, and about 24% sits in the top ten. The material sequenced was CD8+ T cells from PBMCs. The receptors come from a human donor in good health (CMV status not recorded). Some clones in this sample may be carry-over from other donors' samples.

This clonotype has a handful of counts. V usage is TRBV7-9 and J usage is TRBJ1-2; unclear D gene. The length of the CDR3 is 16 residues. V was shortened by 4 bases and J by 2 bases, with 17 bases between the two germline ends. CDR1 and CDR2 from the germline V gene are SEHNR and FQNEAQ (reference sequence). The CDR3, as DNA: TGTGCCAGCAGCTCAACCCCGAACCCCCGGAACTATGGCTACACCTTC. This translates into CASSSTPNPRNYGYTF.

This sequence joins TRBV3-1 and TRBJ1-2, with a possible D match to TRBD1 (5 bases). The CDR3 has 13 amino acids. V lost 5 bases and J 6 bases, leaving 13 bases between the germline ends. Germline assignment: CDR1 LGHDT and CDR2 YNNKEL (reference sequence). The CDR3 loop reads CASSEGLLDGYTF. DNA for the CDR3: TGTGCCAGCAGCGAGGGACTGCTTGATGGCTACACCTTC. The full variable domain, completed using reference TRBV3-1 and TRBJ1-2, is DTAVSQTPKYLVTQMGNDKSIKCEQNLGHDTMYWYKQDSKKFLKIMFSYNNKELIINETVPNRFSPKSPDKAHLNLHINSLELGDSAVYFCASSEGLLDGYTFGSGTRLTVV.

This clonotype was observed a few times. Being one base from a much bigger clone, this may be a read error. The CDR3 ends on some other residue instead of the conserved phenylalanine or tryptophan, so this is likely a read error. The J gene is TRBJ2-1, the V gene TRBV7-9; D is ambiguous. CDR3 length: 15 amino acids. Germline V gives CDR1 SEHNR, CDR2 FQNEAQ (reference sequence). V gave up 4 bases and J gave up 0 bases, with 10 bases separating them. The CDR3 DNA reads TGTGCCAGCAGCTATACCTCGAGCTCCTACAATGAGCAGTTCTTA. Translated: CASSYTSSSYNEQFL.

This clonotype was observed a handful of times. The rearrangement links TRBV27 to TRBJ1-1; no reliable D call. Germline V lookup: CDR1 MNHEY, CDR2 SMNVEV (reference sequence). The CDR3 consists of 14 residues. Trimming pared 0 bases from V and 1 base from J, leaving 6 bases between. The CDR3, as DNA: TGTGCCAGCAGTTTATCGTGGGAGAACACTGAAGCTTTCTTT. This translates into CASSLSWENTEAFF.

V and J are TRBV27 and TRBJ1-1; D gene uncertain. The CDR3 has 15 residues. Looked up from germline, CDR1 is MNHEY and CDR2 is SMNVEV (reference sequence). The ends were cut back, 0 bases at V and 0 bases at J, with 8 bases in the middle. As DNA, the CDR3 is TGTGCCAGCAGTTTATCGATGGGATTGAACACTGAAGCTTTCTTT. It is translated as CASSLSMGLNTEAFF.

The rearrangement uses TRBV20-1 and TRBJ2-7, with D tentatively TRBD2 (8 bases). The CDR3 length is 19 residues. Germline CDR1 is DFQATT and CDR2 is SNEGSKA (reference sequence). Trimming stripped 4 bases from V and 3 bases from J, with 31 bases between. In DNA, the CDR3 is TGCAGTGCTACTTTCTCCGGGACAGATAGCGGGATGCTCGGCTACGAGCAGTACTTC. It translates to CSATFSGTDSGMLGYEQYF.

This clonotype was detected only a few times. The V gene is TRBV20-1, the J gene TRBJ1-6; D gene uncertain. V was pared by 3 bases and J by 3 bases, with 15 bases between. Per the germline V gene, CDR1 is DFQATT and CDR2 is SNEGSKA (reference sequence). This CDR3 has 16 residues. Written as DNA, the CDR3 is TGCAGTGCTAGTTATAGCCAGGCCTACTATAATTCACCCCTCCACTTT. This encodes CSASYSQAYYNSPLHF.

A word on this clonotype: A read error may explain this, as a much larger clone is one base away. V usage is TRBV28 and J usage is TRBJ2-3; 10 nucleotides align to TRBD2. The ends lost 6 bases at V and 10 bases at J; junction bases unmatched: 13. The CDR3 is made up of 15 amino acids. Germline loops: CDR1 MDHEN, CDR2 SYDVKM. The CDR3 spells CASRYPGLARLAQYF. The CDR3 DNA sequence: TGTGCCAGCAGGTATCCGGGACTAGCGAGATTAGCGCAGTATTTT. Filled out from reference TRBV28 and TRBJ2-3, the complete variable domain reads DVKVTQSSRYLVKRTGEKVFLECVQDMDHENMFWYRQDPGLGLRLIYFSYDVKMKEKGDIPEGYSVSREKKERFSLILESASTNQTSMYLCASRYPGLARLAQYFGPGTRLTVL.

This clonotype occurred many times. V is TRBV7-9 and J is TRBJ1-1, with D tentatively TRBD1 (6 bases). This CDR3 is built from 15 residues. Deletions cut 5 bases from V and 0 bases from J, with 13 bases between. Looked up from germline, CDR1 is SEHNR and CDR2 is FQNEAQ (reference sequence). The CDR3: CASSPLQGMNTEAFF. CDR3 nucleotide sequence: TGTGCCAGCAGCCCCCTCCAGGGGATGAACACTGAAGCTTTCTTT.

This clonotype was seen ten or more times. The chain is built from TRBV28 and TRBJ1-2; possible D gene TRBD1, 5 bases. This CDR3 comprises 12 residues. Germline V gene data show CDR1 as MDHEN and CDR2 as SYDVKM. The ends were cut back, 7 bases at V and 2 bases at J, with 8 bases in the middle. The CDR3 coding sequence is TGTGCCAGCAAAGGGGAGAACTATGGCTACACCTTC. It encodes CASKGENYGYTF.

V usage is TRBV4-1 and J usage is TRBJ2-2; a possible D gene is TRBD2 (5 bases). The V and J ends lost 1 base and 5 bases respectively, with 8 bases between them. Per the germline V gene, CDR1 is MGHRA and CDR2 is YSYEKL. This CDR3 region has 14 residues. The CDR3 loop is CASSQASNTGELFF. CDR3 in DNA: TGCGCCAGCAGCCAAGCTAGCAATACCGGGGAGCTGTTTTTT.

Ten or more counts support this clonotype. This chain links TRBV6-5 with TRBJ2-3, with D perhaps matching TRBD1 (6 bases). The CDR3 covers 16 residues. From germline, CDR1 is MNHEY and CDR2 SVGAGI. The V end was cut by 2 bases, the J end by 2 bases, with 14 bases between. The chain's CDR3 is CASSYTGTPNTDTQYF. The CDR3 region has the DNA TGTGCCAGCAGTTACACCGGGACACCCAACACAGATACGCAGTATTTT.

At least ten counts were recorded for this clonotype. The chain has TRBV4-1 and TRBJ1-4, with 7 positions matching TRBD1. V shed 1 base and J 7 bases; nucleotides not matched to a gene: 3. The germline gives CDR1 MGHRA, CDR2 YSYEKL. This CDR3 is 14 amino acids long. CDR3 in DNA: TGCGCCAGCAGCCAAGGAGGGGGCGGTGAAAAACTGTTTTTT. Amino acid sequence: CASSQGGGGEKLFF.

The genes are TRBV6-6 and TRBJ2-2; D gene ambiguous. Germline V lookup: CDR1 MNHNY, CDR2 SVGAGI (reference sequence). Trimming removed 6 bases at V and 5 bases at J, with 7 bases between. The CDR3 spans 12 residues. CDR3: CASRMETGELFF. The CDR3 coding sequence is TGTGCCAGCAGAATGGAGACCGGGGAGCTGTTTTTT.

The rearrangement joins TRBV27 to TRBJ1-3; 10 bases line up with TRBD1. Germline values: CDR1 MNHEY, CDR2 SMNVEV (reference sequence). The CDR3 spans 18 residues. V gave up 5 bases and J gave up 3 bases; unmatched junction bases: 13. CDR3 nucleotide sequence: TGTGCCAGCAGTGAAGGACAGGGGGTCCCCGGGGGTGGAAACACCATATATTTT. This encodes CASSEGQGVPGGGNTIYF.

The sample holds many counts of this clonotype. This chain links TRBV27 with TRBJ2-1, with D unresolved. This CDR3 has 12 amino acids. The germline V gene encodes CDR1 MNHEY and CDR2 SMNVEV (reference sequence). The ends were cut back, 6 bases at V and 3 bases at J, with 6 bases in the middle. Here the CDR3 DNA reads TGTGCCAGCAGCCAGAACTACAATGAGCAGTTCTTC. It encodes CASSQNYNEQFF.